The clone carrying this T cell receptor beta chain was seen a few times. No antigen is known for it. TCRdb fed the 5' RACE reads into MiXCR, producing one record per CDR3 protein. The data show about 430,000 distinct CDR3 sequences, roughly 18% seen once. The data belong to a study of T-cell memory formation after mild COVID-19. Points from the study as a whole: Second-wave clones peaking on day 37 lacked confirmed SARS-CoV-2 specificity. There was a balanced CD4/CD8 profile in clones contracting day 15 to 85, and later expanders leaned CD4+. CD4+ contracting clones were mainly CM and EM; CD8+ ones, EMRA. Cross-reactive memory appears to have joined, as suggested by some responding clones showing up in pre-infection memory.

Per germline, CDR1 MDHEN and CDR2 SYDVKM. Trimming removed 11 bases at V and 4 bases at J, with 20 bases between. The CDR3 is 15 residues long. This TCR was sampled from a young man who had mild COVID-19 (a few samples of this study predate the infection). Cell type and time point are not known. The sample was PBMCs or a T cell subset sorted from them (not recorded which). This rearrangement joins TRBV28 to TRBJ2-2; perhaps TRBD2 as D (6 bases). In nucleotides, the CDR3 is TGTGCCGCCGGGGGTAGCCCGGTTCCCACCGGGGAGCTGTTTTTT. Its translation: CAAGGSPVPTGELFF.